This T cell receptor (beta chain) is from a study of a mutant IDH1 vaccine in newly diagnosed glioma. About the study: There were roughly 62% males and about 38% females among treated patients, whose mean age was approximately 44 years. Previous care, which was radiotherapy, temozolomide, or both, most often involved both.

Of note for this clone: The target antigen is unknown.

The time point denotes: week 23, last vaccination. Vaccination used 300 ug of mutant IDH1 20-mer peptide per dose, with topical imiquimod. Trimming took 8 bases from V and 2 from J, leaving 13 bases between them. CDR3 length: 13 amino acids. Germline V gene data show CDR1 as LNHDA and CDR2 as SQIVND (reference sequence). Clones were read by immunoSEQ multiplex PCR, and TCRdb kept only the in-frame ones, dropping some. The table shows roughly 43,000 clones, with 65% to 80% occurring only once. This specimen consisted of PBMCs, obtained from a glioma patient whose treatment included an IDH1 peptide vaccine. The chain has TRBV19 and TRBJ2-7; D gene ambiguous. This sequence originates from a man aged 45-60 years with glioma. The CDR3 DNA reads TGTGCCAGTGCTGACTCCCAAACCTACGAGCAGTACTTC. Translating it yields CASADSQTYEQYF.